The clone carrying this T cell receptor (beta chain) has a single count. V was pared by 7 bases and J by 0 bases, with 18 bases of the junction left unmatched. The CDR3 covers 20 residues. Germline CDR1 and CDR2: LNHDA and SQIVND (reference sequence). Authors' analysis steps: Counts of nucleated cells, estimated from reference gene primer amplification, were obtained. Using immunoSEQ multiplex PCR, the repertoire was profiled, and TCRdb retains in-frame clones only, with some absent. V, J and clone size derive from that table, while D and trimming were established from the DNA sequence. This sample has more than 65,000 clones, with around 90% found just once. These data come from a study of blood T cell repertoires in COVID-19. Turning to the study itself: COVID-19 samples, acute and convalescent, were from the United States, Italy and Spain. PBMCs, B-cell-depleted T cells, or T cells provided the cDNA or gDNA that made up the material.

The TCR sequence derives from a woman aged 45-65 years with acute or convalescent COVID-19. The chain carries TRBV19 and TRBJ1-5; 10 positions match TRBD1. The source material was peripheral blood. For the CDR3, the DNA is TGTGCCAGTACCACACCGGCACCGGGACAGGGGAGATATAGCAATCAGCCCCAGCATTTT. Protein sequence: CASTTPAPGQGRYSNQPQHF. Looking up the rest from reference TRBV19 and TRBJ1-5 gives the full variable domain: DGGITQSPKYLFRKEGQNVTLSCEQNLNHDAMYWYRQDPGQGLRLIYYSQIVNDFQKGDIAEGYSVSREKKESFPLTVTSAQKNPTAFYLCASTTPAPGQGRYSNQPQHFGDGTRLSIL.